This T cell receptor beta chain was obtained from a study of cytomegalovirus exposure and HLA in healthy donors. Primers included in the PCR were 60 Vbeta and 13 Jbeta primers. Profiling relied on immunoSEQ multiplex PCR, and the TCRdb table lists in-frame clones only, not all of them. This sample has some 250,000 clones, with more than 75% found just once. Trimming cost V 6 bases and J 4 bases, with 15 bases left between them. Germline V lookup: CDR1 KGHSH, CDR2 LQKENI. There are 14 residues in the CDR3. The clonotype originates from a woman in her thirties or forties in good health and CMV-seropositive. Material: PBMCs. The V call is TRBV18, the J call TRBJ1-2, with D perhaps TRBD1 (6 bases). DNA for the CDR3: TGTGCCAGCTCCCCGGCAGGACAGTTCTATGGCTACACCTTC. Its translation: CASSPAGQFYGYTF.